The 14 T cell receptor beta chains presented below share a single source sample, sequenced in a study of T-cell reconstitution after alpha-beta-depleted transplantation in children. Unique molecular identifiers were incorporated when the TCRbeta library was constructed. TCRdb called the PCR reads again in MiXCR, with one record for every CDR3 protein. Altogether tens of thousands of distinct CDR3 sequences are present, around 15% being singletons, with the ten largest covering 15% to 20%. Source: PBMCs, mostly from graft donor cells, taken 180 days after TCRalphabeta/CD19-depleted stem cell transplant. The receptor set was obtained from a male patient aged 2-10 years who had a stem cell transplant for acute lymphoblastic leukemia, so the T cells may come from the graft donor.

This clonotype was counted between two and nine times. The chain is built from TRBV4-3 and TRBJ2-7; TRBD1 matches at 7 bases. From germline, CDR1 is LGHNA and CDR2 YSLEER. This CDR3 comprises 16 residues. Trimming took 1 base from V and 2 from J; bases not matched to a gene: 8. CDR3 amino acids: CASSQAAGTATYEQYF. The DNA for the CDR3 is TGCGCCAGCAGCCAAGCCGCCGGGACAGCGACCTACGAGCAGTACTTC.

This chain joins TRBV5-1 and TRBJ1-1; 10 bases match TRBD1. The CDR3 is 15 residues long. V dropped 2 bases and J dropped 5; count of bases not matched to a gene: 6. The germline V gene has CDR1 SGHRS and CDR2 YFSETQ. Written as DNA, the CDR3 is TGCGCCAGCAGCTTTGCCGGGACAGGGGAAACTGAAGCTTTCTTT. Encoded protein: CASSFAGTGETEAFF.

This clonotype turned up a few times. The rearrangement links TRBV20-1 to TRBJ1-3; D call uncertain. The CDR3 runs 13 residues. Deletions cut 5 bases from V and 0 bases from J, with 8 bases between. CDR1 and CDR2 (germline): DFQATT, SNEGSKA (reference sequence). The CDR3 DNA reads as TGCAGTGCTTGGGCCGACTCTGGAAACACCATATATTTT. Translating gives CSAWADSGNTIYF.

The chain uses TRBV15 and TRBJ2-5; the match to TRBD1 covers 9 bases. CDR1 and CDR2 from the germline V gene are LNHNV and YYDKDF (reference sequence). This CDR3 spans 14 amino acids. V lost 5 bases to trimming and J lost 1 base; unmatched junction nucleotides: 2. CDR3 nucleotide sequence: TGTGCCACCAGCGGGGACAGGGCCCAAGAGACCCAGTACTTC. It yields the protein CATSGDRAQETQYF.

This clonotype appeared a few times. This rearrangement joins TRBV5-1 to TRBJ2-5; D is uncertain. Germline CDR1 and CDR2: SGHRS and YFSETQ. CDR3 size: 13 residues. V lost 1 base and J lost 5, with 9 bases in between. The CDR3 is CASSLLDPETQYF. In DNA, the CDR3 is TGCGCCAGCAGCTTGTTAGATCCGGAGACCCAGTACTTC.

In this sample, this clonotype turned up a few times. The rearrangement uses TRBV20-1 and TRBJ1-5; TRBD1 matches 9 bases. Trimming at V came to 4 bases and at J to 4 bases, leaving 8 bases not matched to a gene. The CDR3 loop spans 15 amino acids. CDR1 is DFQATT, CDR2 SNEGSKA, per germline (reference sequence). CDR3 DNA sequence: TGCAGTGCTACCTCAAGCGGGACAGGGAATCAGCCCCAGCATTTT. It encodes CSATSSGTGNQPQHF.

J is TRBJ2-3 and V is TRBV5-1, with 10 bases aligning to TRBD2. The CDR3 length is 19 residues. Looked up from germline, CDR1 is SGHRS and CDR2 is YFSETQ. Germline trimming cut 0 bases from V and 6 bases from J; bases unmatched to any gene: 16. Here the CDR3 reads CASSLVVAGGILLTDTQYF. CDR3 bases: TGCGCCAGCAGCTTGGTGGTAGCGGGGGGCATCCTTCTGACGGATACGCAGTATTTT.

This clonotype has ten or more counts. V gene TRBV5-6 combines with J gene TRBJ2-3, with 7 bases fitting TRBD2. Germline V CDR1 and CDR2: SGHDT, YYEEEE. The CDR3 has 16 amino acids. J was trimmed by 0 bases and V by 5 bases; bases with no gene match: 9. The chain's CDR3 is CASSPRTRPSTDTQYF. CDR3 nucleotide sequence: TGTGCCAGCAGTCCCAGGACTAGGCCTAGCACAGATACGCAGTATTTT.

J is TRBJ1-2 and V is TRBV7-2; D is unclear. Trimming removed 1 base from V and 7 bases from J, with 7 bases in between. The germline V gene encodes CDR1 SGHTA and CDR2 FQGNSA. The CDR3 is made up of 12 amino acids. As DNA, the CDR3 is TGTGCCAGCAGCTTAGATGTGGGTGGCTACACCTTC. Protein product: CASSLDVGGYTF.

This clonotype was found many times. This sequence joins TRBV25-1 and TRBJ2-7, with D unresolved. The CDR3 runs to 16 residues. V lost 2 bases, J lost 5 bases, and 19 bases lay in between. Per germline, CDR1 MGHDK and CDR2 SYGVNS. DNA for the CDR3: TGTGCCAGCAGTGAACTCACCAACTCGGCTGTCGACGAGCAGTACTTC. This encodes CASSELTNSAVDEQYF.

CDR3 region: CASSSETGGWTGELFF. In DNA, the CDR3 is TGTGCCAGCAGTAGTGAAACAGGGGGCTGGACCGGGGAGCTGTTTTTT. The chain uses TRBV11-2 and TRBJ2-2; the match to TRBD1 covers 9 bases. CDR1 and CDR2 from the germline V gene are SGHAT and FQNNGV. The trim removed 6 bases at V and 5 bases at J, leaving 10 bases unmatched. This CDR3 is 16 amino acids long.

The rearrangement joins TRBV6-2 or TRBV6-3 to TRBJ1-1; D is unclear. The V gene's germline CDR1 is MNHEY and CDR2 SVGEGT. Trimming took off 6 bases at V and 2 bases at J, with 10 bases between the two ends. CDR3 length: 13 residues. The CDR3 sequence: CASSRDENTEAFF. DNA for the CDR3: TGTGCCAGCAGCCGCGATGAAAACACTGAAGCTTTCTTT.

This clonotype was observed a few times. The rearrangement joins TRBV5-1 to TRBJ1-1; D not resolved. Germline CDR1 SGHRS, CDR2 YFSETQ. The CDR3 totals 13 residues. V was trimmed by 4 bases and J by 4 bases, leaving 11 bases between them. The CDR3 loop is CASSPLVGTEAFF. For the CDR3, the DNA is TGCGCCAGCAGCCCTCTGGTTGGCACTGAAGCTTTCTTT. The full variable domain, completed using reference TRBV5-1 and TRBJ1-1, is KAGVTQTPRYLIKTRGQQVTLSCSPISGHRSVSWYQQTPGQGLQFLFEYFSETQRNKGNFPGRFSGRQFSNSRSEMNVSTLELGDSALYLCASSPLVGTEAFFGQGTRLTVV.

This clonotype was seen more than once but under ten times. V gene TRBV5-1 combines with J gene TRBJ2-7; 10 bases match TRBD1. V was pared by 3 bases and J by 4 bases, with 4 bases of the junction left unmatched. Germline CDR1 reads SGHRS; CDR2 reads YFSETQ. There are 14 residues in the CDR3. CDR3 bases: TGCGCCAGCAGCTGGGGACAGGGGACATACGAGCAGTACTTC. Its translation is CASSWGQGTYEQYF.